These T cell receptor beta chains were read from a single sample in a study of post-analysis software for immune sequencing data. TCRdb re-called the PCR reads with MiXCR, one entry per CDR3 protein. The table lists around 500,000 distinct CDR3 sequences, around 36% of them singletons, with about 5.6% in the top ten. Sequencing was performed on blood. The receptors come from a girl aged 2-17 years with multiple sclerosis. Each CDR3 is given with its conserved first and last residue. D genes are given only for firm matches. Rows give clone size only sometimes, using once, few, many, or a class for an expanded clone.

TRBJ1-4 | - | 16 | TRBV4-1 | few | TGCGCCAGCAGCCAAACGTACAGGGTGTCTAATGAAAAACTGTTTTTT | CASSQTYRVSNEKLFF
TRBJ1-1 | - | 17 | TRBV9 | - | TGTGCCAGCAGCGATACCCCTAGGGGGGCCGAGAACACTGAAGCTTTCTTT | CASSDTPRGAENTEAFF
TRBJ1-1 | - | 14 | TRBV5-1 | few | TGCGCCAGCAGCTTGGAACATGTGAACACTGAAGCTTTCTTT | CASSLEHVNTEAFF
TRBJ2-5 | TRBD2 | 14 | TRBV20-1 | once | TGCAGTGCTAGAAGCTGGGGGGGCCAAGAGACCCAGTACTTC | CSARSWGGQETQYF
TRBJ2-5 | TRBD1 | 13 | TRBV29-1 | few | TGCAGCGTTGTCCAAGGGACAGGGGGGACCCAGTACTTC | CSVVQGTGGTQYF
TRBJ2-7 | - | 14 | TRBV5-1 | - | TGCGCCAGCAGCCAGGGGGGCACCGGCTACGAGCAGTACTTC | CASSQGGTGYEQYF
TRBJ2-5 | - | 14 | TRBV29-1 | many | TGCAGCGTTCGAGACCGGGACACACAAGAGACCCAGTACTTC | CSVRDRDTQETQYF
TRBJ2-1 | - | 14 | TRBV3-1 | - | TGTGCCAGCAGCCAAGATACAGTCGGGATCGAGCAGTTCTTC | CASSQDTVGIEQFF
TRBJ1-1 | - | 13 | TRBV7-9 | - | TGTGCCAGCAGCTTAGATGCGGACCCGGAAGCTTTCTTT | CASSLDADPEAFF
TRBJ1-2 | - | 15 | TRBV6-6 | - | TGTGCCAGCAGTTACAGGGCAGGGGTAGACTATGGCTACACCTTC | CASSYRAGVDYGYTF
TRBJ1-1 | - | 15 | TRBV5-1 | - | TGCGCCAGCAGCTGGACAGAGGACATGAACACTGAAGCTTTCTTT | CASSWTEDMNTEAFF
TRBJ2-7 | TRBD1 | 16 | TRBV27 | - | TGTGCCAACAGGCCCCAGGGGGTCGATGTATCCTACGAGCAGTACTTC | CANRPQGVDVSYEQYF
TRBJ2-3 | TRBD2 | 17 | TRBV20-1 | many | TGCAGTGCTAGGCCATCCTTGGGGGGGAGGTTAACAGATACGCAGTATTTT | CSARPSLGGRLTDTQYF
TRBJ2-7 | TRBD2 | 15 | TRBV13 | few | TGTGCCAGCAGCTTATACGGCGGGGGGTCCTTCGAGCAGTACTTC | CASSLYGGGSFEQYF
TRBJ2-3 | - | 13 | TRBV20-1 | few | TGCAGTGCTAGCCCACAGATAGCAGATACGCAGTATTTT | CSASPQIADTQYF
TRBJ1-4 | - | 14 | TRBV4-1 | - | TGCGCCAGCAGCCAGGTGGGGGACAATGAAAAACTGTTTTTT | CASSQVGDNEKLFF
TRBJ2-5 | TRBD2 | 14 | TRBV5-1 | few | TGCGCCAGCAGCAAAGGGACTAGCGGGGTGTCCCAGTACTTC | CASSKGTSGVSQYF
TRBJ1-5 | - | 12 | TRBV6-6 | few | TGTGCCAGCAGTTATCTGAATCAGCCCCAGCATTTT | CASSYLNQPQHF
TRBJ2-5 | TRBD2 | 15 | TRBV5-6 | - | TGTGCCACCCAGACTAGCGGGGGAGTCTATGGGACCCAGTACTTC | CATQTSGGVYGTQYF
TRBJ2-3 | TRBD2 | 15 | TRBV6-6 | few | TGTGCCAGCAGGAGAACGCTAGCGGGCCCTCATACGCAGTATTTT | CASRRTLAGPHTQYF
TRBJ2-7 | TRBD1 | 13 | TRBV29-1 | - | TGCAGCGTTGAGGGACAGGGTAGCAACGAGCAGTACTTC | CSVEGQGSNEQYF
TRBJ1-2 | - | 12 | TRBV29-1 | few | TGCAGCGTTGAAGACCCACACTATGGCTACACCTTC | CSVEDPHYGYTF
TRBJ2-5 | - | 17 | TRBV15 | - | TGTGCCACCAGCAGATCTTCGACGGGACGGCCGCAAGAGACCCAGTACTTC | CATSRSSTGRPQETQYF